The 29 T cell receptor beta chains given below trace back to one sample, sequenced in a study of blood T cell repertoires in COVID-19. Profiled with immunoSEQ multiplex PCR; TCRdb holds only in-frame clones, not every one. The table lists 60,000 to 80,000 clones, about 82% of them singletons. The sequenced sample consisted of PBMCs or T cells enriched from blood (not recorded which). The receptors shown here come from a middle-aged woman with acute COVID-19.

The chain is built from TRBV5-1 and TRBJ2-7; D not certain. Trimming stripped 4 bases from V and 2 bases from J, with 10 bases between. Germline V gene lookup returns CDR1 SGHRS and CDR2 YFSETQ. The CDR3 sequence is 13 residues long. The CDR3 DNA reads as TGCGCCAGCAGCCCTGACGCGGCCTACGAGCAGTACTTC. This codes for CASSPDAAYEQYF.

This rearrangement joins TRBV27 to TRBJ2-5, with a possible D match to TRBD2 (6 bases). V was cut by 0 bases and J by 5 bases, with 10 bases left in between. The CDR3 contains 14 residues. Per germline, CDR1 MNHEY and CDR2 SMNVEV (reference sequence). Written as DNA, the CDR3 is TGTGCCAGCAGTTTATCCGGTGGGAGGGAGACCCAGTACTTC. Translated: CASSLSGGRETQYF.

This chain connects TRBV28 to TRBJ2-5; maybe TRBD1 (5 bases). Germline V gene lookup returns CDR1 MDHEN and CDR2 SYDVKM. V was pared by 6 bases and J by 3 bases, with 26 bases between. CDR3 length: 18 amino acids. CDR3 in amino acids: CASSLIPPRTRSEETQYF. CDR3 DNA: TGTGCCAGCAGCCTTATACCCCCCCGGACACGATCCGAAGAGACCCAGTACTTC.

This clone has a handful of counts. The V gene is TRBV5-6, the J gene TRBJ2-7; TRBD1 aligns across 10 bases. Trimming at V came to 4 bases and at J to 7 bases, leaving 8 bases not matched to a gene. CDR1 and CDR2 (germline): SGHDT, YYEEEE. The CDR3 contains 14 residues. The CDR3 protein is CASSIDRGLNEQYF. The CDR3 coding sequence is TGTGCCAGCAGCATCGACAGGGGGCTGAATGAGCAGTACTTC.

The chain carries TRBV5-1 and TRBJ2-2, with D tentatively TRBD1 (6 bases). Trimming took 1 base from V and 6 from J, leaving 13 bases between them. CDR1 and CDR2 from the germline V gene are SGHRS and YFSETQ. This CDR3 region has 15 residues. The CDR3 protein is CASSLLQGGAGELFF. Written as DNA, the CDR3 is TGCGCCAGCAGCTTGTTACAGGGTGGGGCCGGGGAGCTGTTTTTT.

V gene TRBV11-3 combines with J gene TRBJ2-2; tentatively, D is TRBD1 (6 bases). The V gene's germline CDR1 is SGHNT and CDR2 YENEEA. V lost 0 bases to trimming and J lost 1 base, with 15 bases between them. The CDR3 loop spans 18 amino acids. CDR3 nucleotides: TGTGCCAGCAGCTTAGAGCCCCGAGGACAGAGGAACACCGGGGAGCTGTTTTTT. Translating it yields CASSLEPRGQRNTGELFF. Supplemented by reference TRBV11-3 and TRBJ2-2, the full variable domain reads EAGVVQSPRYKIIEKKQPVAFWCNPISGHNTLYWYLQNLGQGPELLIRYENEEAVDDSQLPKDRFSAERLKGVDSTLKIQPAELGDSAVYLCASSLEPRGQRNTGELFFGEGSRLTVL.

The CDR3 region is CASTGTGGNQPQHF. In nucleotides, the CDR3 is TGTGCCAGTACCGGGACAGGGGGCAATCAGCCCCAGCATTTT. The chain has TRBV19 and TRBJ1-5, with TRBD1 matching 10 bases. The germline V gene has CDR1 LNHDA and CDR2 SQIVND (reference sequence). This CDR3 has 14 residues. Germline trimming cut 7 bases from V and 2 bases from J; bases unmatched to any gene: 2.

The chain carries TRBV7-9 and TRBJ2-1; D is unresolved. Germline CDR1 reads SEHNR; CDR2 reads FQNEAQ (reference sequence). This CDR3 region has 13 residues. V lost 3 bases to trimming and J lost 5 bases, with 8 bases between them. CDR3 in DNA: TGTGCCAGCAGCTTGGTCCTAGACAATGAGCAGTTCTTC. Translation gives CASSLVLDNEQFF.

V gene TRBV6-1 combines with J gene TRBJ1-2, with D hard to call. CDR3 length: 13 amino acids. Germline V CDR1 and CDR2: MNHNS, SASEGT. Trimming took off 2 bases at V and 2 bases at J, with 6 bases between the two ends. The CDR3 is CASSETQNYGYTF. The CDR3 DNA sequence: TGTGCCAGCAGTGAAACACAGAACTATGGCTACACCTTC.

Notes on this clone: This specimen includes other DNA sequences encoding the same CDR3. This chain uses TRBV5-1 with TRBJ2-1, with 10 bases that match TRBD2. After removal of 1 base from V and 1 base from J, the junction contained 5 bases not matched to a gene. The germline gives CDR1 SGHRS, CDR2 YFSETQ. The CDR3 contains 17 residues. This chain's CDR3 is CASSLLASGSSYNEQFF. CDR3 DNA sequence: TGCGCCAGCAGCTTGTTGGCTAGCGGGAGTTCCTACAATGAGCAGTTCTTC.

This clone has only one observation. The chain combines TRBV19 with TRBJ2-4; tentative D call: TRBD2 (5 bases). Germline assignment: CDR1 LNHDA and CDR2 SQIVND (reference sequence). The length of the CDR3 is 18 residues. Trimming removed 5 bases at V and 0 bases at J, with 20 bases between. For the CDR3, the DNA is TGTGCCAGTAGTCTCGACCCCCCGAACGGACTAGCCAAAAACATTCAGTACTTC. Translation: CASSLDPPNGLAKNIQYF.

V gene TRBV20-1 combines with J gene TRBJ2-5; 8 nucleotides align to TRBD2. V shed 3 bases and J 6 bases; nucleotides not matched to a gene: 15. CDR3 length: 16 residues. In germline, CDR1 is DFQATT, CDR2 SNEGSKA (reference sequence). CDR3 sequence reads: CSASSASSGGAQTQYF. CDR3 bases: TGCAGTGCTAGTTCGGCGTCTTCGGGGGGGGCTCAGACCCAGTACTTC.

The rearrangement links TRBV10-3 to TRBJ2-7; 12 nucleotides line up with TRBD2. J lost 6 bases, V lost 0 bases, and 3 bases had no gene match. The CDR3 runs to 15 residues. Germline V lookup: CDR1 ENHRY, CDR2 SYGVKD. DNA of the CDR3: TGTGCCATCAGTGAGTCGCGACTAGCGGGAGCCGAGCAGTACTTC. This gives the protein CAISESRLAGAEQYF.

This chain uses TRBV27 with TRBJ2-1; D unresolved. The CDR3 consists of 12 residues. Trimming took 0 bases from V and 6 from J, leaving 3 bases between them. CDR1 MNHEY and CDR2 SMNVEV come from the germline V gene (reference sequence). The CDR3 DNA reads TGTGCCAGCAGTTTATCCGGCAATGAGCAGTTCTTC. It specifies CASSLSGNEQFF.

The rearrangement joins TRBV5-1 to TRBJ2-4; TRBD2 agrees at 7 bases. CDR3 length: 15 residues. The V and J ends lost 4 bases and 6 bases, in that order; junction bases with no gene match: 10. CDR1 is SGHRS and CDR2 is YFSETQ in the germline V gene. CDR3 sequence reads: CASSLPGGEGNIQYF. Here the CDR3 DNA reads TGCGCCAGCAGCCTACCTGGAGGGGAGGGAAACATTCAGTACTTC.

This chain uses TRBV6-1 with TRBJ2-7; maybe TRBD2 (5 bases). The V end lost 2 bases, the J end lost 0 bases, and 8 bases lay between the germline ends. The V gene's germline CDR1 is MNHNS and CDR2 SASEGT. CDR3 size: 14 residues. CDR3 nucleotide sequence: TGTGCCAGCAGTGAAAGGCTAGCCTCCTACGAGCAGTACTTC. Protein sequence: CASSERLASYEQYF.

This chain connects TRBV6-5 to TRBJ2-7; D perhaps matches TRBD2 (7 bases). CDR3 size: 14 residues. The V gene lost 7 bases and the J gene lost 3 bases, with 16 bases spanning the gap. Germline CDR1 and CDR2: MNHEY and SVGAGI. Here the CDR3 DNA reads TGTGCCAGCACCGAGGGGGGGACCCGCTACGAGCAGTACTTC. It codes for CASTEGGTRYEQYF.

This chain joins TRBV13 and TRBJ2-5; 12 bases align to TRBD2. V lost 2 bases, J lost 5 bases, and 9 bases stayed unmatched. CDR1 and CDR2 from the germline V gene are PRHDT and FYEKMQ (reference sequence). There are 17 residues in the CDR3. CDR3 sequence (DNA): TGTGCCAGCAGCTTAAGACGGACTAGCGGGATGTGGGAGACCCAGTACTTC. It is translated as CASSLRRTSGMWETQYF.

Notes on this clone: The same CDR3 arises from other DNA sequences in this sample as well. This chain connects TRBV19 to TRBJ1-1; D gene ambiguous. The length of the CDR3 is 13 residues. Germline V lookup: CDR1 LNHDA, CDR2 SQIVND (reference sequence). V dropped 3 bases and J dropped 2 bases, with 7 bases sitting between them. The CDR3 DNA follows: TGTGCCAGTAGTATTTCCAGAAACACTGAAGCTTTCTTT. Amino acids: CASSISRNTEAFF.

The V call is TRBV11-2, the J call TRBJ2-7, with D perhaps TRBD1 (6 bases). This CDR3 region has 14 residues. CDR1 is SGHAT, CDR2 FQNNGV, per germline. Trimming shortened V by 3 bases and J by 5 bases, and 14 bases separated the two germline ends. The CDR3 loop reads CASSFGTFNHEQYF. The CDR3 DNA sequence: TGTGCCAGCAGCTTTGGGACATTCAACCACGAGCAGTACTTC.

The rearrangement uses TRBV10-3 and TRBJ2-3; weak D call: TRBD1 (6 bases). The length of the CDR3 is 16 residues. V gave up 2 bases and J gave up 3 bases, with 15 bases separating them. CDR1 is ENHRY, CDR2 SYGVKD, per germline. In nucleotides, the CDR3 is TGTGCCATCAGTGAGATCAGGGGACCTCCGACAGATACGCAGTATTTT. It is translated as CAISEIRGPPTDTQYF.

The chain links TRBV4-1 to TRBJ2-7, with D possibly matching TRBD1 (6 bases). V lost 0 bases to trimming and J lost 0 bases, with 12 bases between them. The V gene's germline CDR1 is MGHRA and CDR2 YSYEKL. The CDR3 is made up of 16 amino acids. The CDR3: CASSQETGLSSYEQYF. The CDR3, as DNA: TGCGCCAGCAGCCAAGAAACAGGGCTGAGCTCCTACGAGCAGTACTTC.

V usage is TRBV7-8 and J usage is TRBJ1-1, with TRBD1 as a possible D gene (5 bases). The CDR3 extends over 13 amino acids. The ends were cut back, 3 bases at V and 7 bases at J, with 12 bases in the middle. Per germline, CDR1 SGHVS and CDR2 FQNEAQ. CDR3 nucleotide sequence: TGTGCCAGCAGCTTGCTCCGGGGGGTTGAAGCTTTCTTT. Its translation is CASSLLRGVEAFF.

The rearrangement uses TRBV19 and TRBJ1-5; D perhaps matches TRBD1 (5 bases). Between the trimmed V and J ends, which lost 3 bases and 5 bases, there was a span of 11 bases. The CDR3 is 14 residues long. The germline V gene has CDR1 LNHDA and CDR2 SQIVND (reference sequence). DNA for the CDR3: TGTGCCAGTAGTATCGGGGGATTTGATCAGCCCCAGCATTTT. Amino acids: CASSIGGFDQPQHF.

CDR3 sequence (DNA): TGTGCCAGCAGTCTATTCAGCGGGGGCGTCAATGAGCAGTTCTTC. Protein product: CASSLFSGGVNEQFF. The V gene is TRBV3-1 (or the pseudogene TRBV3-2), the J gene TRBJ2-1; 8 nucleotides align to TRBD2. V shed 6 bases and J 6 bases; nucleotides not matched to a gene: 10. Germline V gene data show CDR1 as LGHDT and CDR2 as YNNKEL (reference sequence). CDR3 length equals 15 residues.

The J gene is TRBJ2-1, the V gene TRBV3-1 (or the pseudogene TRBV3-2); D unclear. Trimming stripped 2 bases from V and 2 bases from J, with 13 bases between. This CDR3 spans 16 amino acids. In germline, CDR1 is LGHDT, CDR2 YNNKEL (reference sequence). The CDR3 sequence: CASSQFGVSPYNEQFF. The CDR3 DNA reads TGTGCCAGCAGCCAATTCGGAGTAAGCCCCTACAATGAGCAGTTCTTC.

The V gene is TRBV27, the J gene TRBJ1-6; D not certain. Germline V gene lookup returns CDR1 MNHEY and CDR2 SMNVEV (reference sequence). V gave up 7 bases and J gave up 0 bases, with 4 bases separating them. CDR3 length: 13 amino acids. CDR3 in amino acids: CASKSSYNSPLHF. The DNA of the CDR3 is TGTGCCAGCAAGAGCTCCTATAATTCACCCCTCCACTTT.

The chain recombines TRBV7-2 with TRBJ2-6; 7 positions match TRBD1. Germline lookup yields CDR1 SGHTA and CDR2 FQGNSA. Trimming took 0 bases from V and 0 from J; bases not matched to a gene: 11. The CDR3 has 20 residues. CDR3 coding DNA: TGTGCCAGCAGCTTAGCGGCGGACAGGCCGCCAAGCTCTGGGGCCAACGTCCTGACTTTC. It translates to CASSLAADRPPSSGANVLTF.

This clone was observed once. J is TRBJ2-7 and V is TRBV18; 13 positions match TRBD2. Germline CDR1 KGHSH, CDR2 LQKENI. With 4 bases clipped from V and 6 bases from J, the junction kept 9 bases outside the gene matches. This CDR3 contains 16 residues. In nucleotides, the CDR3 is TGTGCCAGCTCACAAAGCGAACTAGCGGGAGGGGGCGAGCAGTACTTC. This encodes CASSQSELAGGGEQYF.